These T cell receptor beta chains were read from a single sample in a study of blood T cell repertoires in COVID-19. The protocol was immunoSEQ multiplex PCR, while the TCRdb copy is restricted to in-frame clones and leaves out a portion. The table lists roughly 170,000 clones, roughly nine tenths of them singletons, with around 20% in the top ten. Sequencing was carried out using peripheral blood. These receptors came from a man aged 65-85 years with active or convalescent COVID-19. The CDR3 runs from the conserved cysteine through the conserved F or W. D genes are given only for firm matches. Only part of the rows carry a size: once, few, many, or a class if the clone is expanded.

j_call: TRBJ2-1
v_call: TRBV7-8
clone_size: -
d_call: TRBD2
cdr3_aa: CASSRDRGLAGNYNEQFF
cdr3_nt: TGTGCCAGCAGCCGTGATCGGGGACTAGCGGGTAACTACAATGAGCAGTTCTTC

j_call: TRBJ1-1
v_call: TRBV19
clone_size: -
d_call: -
cdr3_aa: CASSTGVNTEAFF
cdr3_nt: TGTGCCAGTAGTACAGGGGTGAACACTGAAGCTTTCTTT

j_call: TRBJ1-1
v_call: TRBV11-2
clone_size: -
d_call: -
cdr3_aa: CASSSGGGIVTEAFF
cdr3_nt: TGTGCCAGCAGCTCCGGAGGTGGGATTGTCACTGAAGCTTTCTTT

j_call: TRBJ2-1
v_call: TRBV27
clone_size: -
d_call: -
cdr3_aa: CASSFLNEQFF
cdr3_nt: TGTGCCAGCAGTTTTCTGAATGAGCAGTTCTTC

j_call: TRBJ1-1
v_call: TRBV3-1/TRBV3-2
clone_size: once
d_call: -
cdr3_aa: CASSPTQELNTEAFF
cdr3_nt: TGTGCCAGCAGCCCAACACAGGAGTTGAACACTGAAGCTTTCTTT

j_call: TRBJ2-2
v_call: TRBV7-2
clone_size: -
d_call: -
cdr3_aa: CASSLGQMLSGELFF
cdr3_nt: TGTGCCAGCAGCTTAGGACAGATGCTGTCCGGGGAGCTGTTTTTT

j_call: TRBJ1-2
v_call: TRBV5-6
clone_size: -
d_call: TRBD1
cdr3_aa: CASSAGTGAWLGGYTF
cdr3_nt: TGTGCCAGCAGCGCCGGGACAGGGGCCTGGTTGGGTGGCTACACCTTC

j_call: TRBJ2-6
v_call: TRBV7-2
clone_size: -
d_call: TRBD1
cdr3_aa: CASRPTGGSHSGANVLTF
cdr3_nt: TGTGCCAGCAGACCCACAGGGGGCAGCCACTCTGGGGCCAACGTCCTGACTTTC

j_call: TRBJ1-2
v_call: TRBV6-6
clone_size: -
d_call: -
cdr3_aa: CASTPESLSPNYGYTF
cdr3_nt: TGTGCCAGCACCCCCGAAAGTCTTAGCCCTAACTATGGCTACACCTTC

j_call: TRBJ2-5
v_call: TRBV7-9
clone_size: once
d_call: -
cdr3_aa: CASSPSRLAQYQETQYF
cdr3_nt: TGTGCCAGCAGCCCCAGTAGGCTAGCGCAGTACCAAGAGACCCAGTACTTC

j_call: TRBJ1-5
v_call: TRBV6-5
clone_size: -
d_call: TRBD1
cdr3_aa: CASRPYRGYQPQHF
cdr3_nt: TGTGCCAGCAGGCCGTACAGGGGATACCAGCCCCAGCATTTT

j_call: TRBJ1-4
v_call: TRBV4-3
clone_size: -
d_call: TRBD1
cdr3_aa: CASSQTPTGVSNEKLFF
cdr3_nt: TGCGCCAGCAGCCAAACACCAACAGGGGTGTCTAATGAAAAACTGTTTTTT

j_call: TRBJ2-3
v_call: TRBV5-1
clone_size: -
d_call: -
cdr3_aa: CASSLTSRTDTQYF
cdr3_nt: TGCGCCAGCAGCTTGACTAGCCGAACAGATACGCAGTATTTT

j_call: TRBJ1-1
v_call: TRBV9
clone_size: -
d_call: TRBD1
cdr3_aa: CASSVSGQGDTEAFF
cdr3_nt: TGTGCCAGCAGCGTCTCCGGGCAGGGGGACACTGAAGCTTTCTTT

j_call: TRBJ1-2
v_call: TRBV5-1
clone_size: -
d_call: -
cdr3_aa: CASSLDPRQNSYGYTF
cdr3_nt: TGCGCCAGCAGCTTGGACCCCCGACAGAACTCCTATGGCTACACCTTC

j_call: TRBJ2-7
v_call: TRBV27
clone_size: -
d_call: TRBD2
cdr3_aa: CASRRGLASYEQYF
cdr3_nt: TGTGCCAGCCGCCGGGGACTAGCTTCCTACGAGCAGTACTTC

j_call: TRBJ2-5
v_call: TRBV5-4
clone_size: many
d_call: TRBD2
cdr3_aa: CASSWAVAGGLRRQETQYF
cdr3_nt: TGTGCCAGCAGCTGGGCCGTGGCGGGGGGGCTCCGACGGCAAGAGACCCAGTACTTC

j_call: TRBJ1-1
v_call: TRBV4-1
clone_size: -
d_call: TRBD1
cdr3_aa: CASSHLPGQAEAFF
cdr3_nt: TGCGCCAGCAGCCACCTCCCGGGACAGGCCGAAGCTTTCTTT

j_call: TRBJ1-2
v_call: TRBV19
clone_size: -
d_call: TRBD1
cdr3_aa: CASSMDRAGYTF
cdr3_nt: TGTGCCAGTAGTATGGACAGGGCTGGCTACACCTTC

j_call: TRBJ1-5
v_call: TRBV19
clone_size: -
d_call: TRBD1
cdr3_aa: CASSMGRGYSNQPQHF
cdr3_nt: TGTGCCAGTAGTATGGGCAGGGGGTATAGCAATCAGCCCCAGCATTTT

j_call: TRBJ1-1
v_call: TRBV4-3
clone_size: once
d_call: TRBD1
cdr3_aa: CASSQEAGTGGANTEAFF
cdr3_nt: TGCGCCAGCAGCCAAGAGGCAGGGACAGGGGGGGCGAACACTGAAGCTTTCTTT

j_call: TRBJ2-1
v_call: TRBV4-1
clone_size: -
d_call: -
cdr3_aa: CASSQDNVREGEQFF
cdr3_nt: TGCGCCAGCAGCCAAGATAACGTGCGGGAAGGTGAGCAGTTCTTC

j_call: TRBJ2-2
v_call: TRBV4-3
clone_size: -
d_call: -
cdr3_aa: CASSQGVERPNTGELFF
cdr3_nt: TGCGCCAGCAGCCAAGGGGTGGAGCGGCCGAACACCGGGGAGCTGTTTTTT

j_call: TRBJ2-1
v_call: TRBV5-1
clone_size: -
d_call: -
cdr3_aa: CASSLTVVDNEQFF
cdr3_nt: TGCGCCAGCAGCTTGACGGTGGTCGACAATGAGCAGTTCTTC

j_call: TRBJ2-1
v_call: TRBV6-2/TRBV6-3
clone_size: -
d_call: TRBD2
cdr3_aa: CASSPTSGSYNEQFF
cdr3_nt: TGTGCCAGCAGCCCGACTAGCGGTTCTTACAATGAGCAGTTCTTC

j_call: TRBJ2-7
v_call: TRBV28
clone_size: -
d_call: -
cdr3_aa: CASSLGPTLAYEQYF
cdr3_nt: TGTGCCAGCAGTTTAGGTCCCACGTTAGCCTACGAGCAGTACTTC

j_call: TRBJ1-5
v_call: TRBV6-5
clone_size: -
d_call: -
cdr3_aa: CASRRTTSYHQPQHF
cdr3_nt: TGTGCCAGCAGACGGACAACATCCTATCATCAGCCCCAGCATTTT

j_call: TRBJ1-4
v_call: TRBV9
clone_size: -
d_call: TRBD1
cdr3_aa: CASSADRGGMRSNEKLFF
cdr3_nt: TGTGCCAGCAGCGCGGACAGGGGAGGAATGAGGTCTAATGAAAAACTGTTTTTT

j_call: TRBJ1-2
v_call: TRBV15
clone_size: few
d_call: TRBD1
cdr3_aa: CATSRVGGRSSYGYTF
cdr3_nt: TGTGCCACCAGCAGAGTAGGGGGCAGGTCCAGTTATGGCTACACCTTC